Listed here are 8 T cell receptor beta chains from one sample, sequenced in a study of T-cell reconstitution after alpha-beta-depleted transplantation in children. Unique molecular identifiers were built into the TCRbeta library. TCRdb independently ran MiXCR on the PCR reads; one entry per CDR3 protein. The sample records roughly 200,000 distinct CDR3 sequences, under 9.5% being singletons. Sequenced here: PBMCs from the stem cell graft donor, sampled from the stem cell graft. All receptors come from a human donor who donated a stem cell graft to a child with acute lymphoblastic leukemia.

This clonotype was observed many times. The CDR3 DNA reads as TGCAGCGTTGAAGAAGCCGGTGGGCAGCCCCAGCATTTT. It yields the protein CSVEEAGGQPQHF. This chain joins TRBV29-1 and TRBJ1-5; the D is unclear. Trimming stripped 0 bases from V and 7 bases from J, with 10 bases between. The germline gives CDR1 SQVTM, CDR2 ANQGSEA. The CDR3 loop spans 13 amino acids.

This clonotype was counted only a few times. The chain joins TRBV27 to TRBJ2-1; the D gene could be TRBD1 or TRBD2 (6 bases each). The CDR3 covers 14 residues. CDR1 and CDR2 from the germline V gene are MNHEY and SMNVEV (reference sequence). Trimming cost V 5 bases and J 15 bases, with 23 bases left between them. The CDR3 nucleotides are TGTGCCAGCAGTCAATTCCGGGACGCCGGAGGGGGGTTCTTC. It encodes CASSQFRDAGGGFF.

In its sample, this clonotype was seen a few times. The V and J genes are TRBV5-5 and TRBJ2-3; TRBD2 might be the D (7 bases). This CDR3 region has 16 residues. Germline V gene sequence: CDR1 SGHKS, CDR2 YYEKEE (reference sequence). V lost 4 bases and J 5 bases, leaving 20 bases between the germline ends. CDR3 coding DNA: TGTGCCAGCAGCCTCCTTGGGGGGGGCCAGGGAGATACGCAGTATTTT. This translates into CASSLLGGGQGDTQYF.

The chain combines TRBV5-4 with TRBJ2-3; 15 nucleotides match TRBD2. This CDR3 has 15 amino acids. V dropped 5 bases and J dropped 6; count of bases not matched to a gene: 4. The germline V gene has CDR1 SGHNT and CDR2 YYREEE (reference sequence). The DNA for the CDR3 is TGTGCCAGCAGGGTCGGGACTAGCGGGGGGGATACGCAGTATTTT. Protein: CASRVGTSGGDTQYF.

The genes are TRBV7-2 and TRBJ2-3, with 11 bases lining up with TRBD2. CDR1 is SGHTA, CDR2 FQGNSA, per germline. V trimming: 6 bases; J trimming: 4 bases; junction bases outside the gene matches: 0. The CDR3 extends over 13 amino acids. DNA of the CDR3: TGTGCCAGCAGGACTAGCGGGGCAGATACGCAGTATTTT. It specifies CASRTSGADTQYF.

The V gene is TRBV5-1, the J gene TRBJ2-7; D may be TRBD1 (6 bases). In germline, CDR1 is SGHRS, CDR2 YFSETQ. The V end was cut by 3 bases, the J end by 4 bases, with 11 bases between. The CDR3 spans 13 residues. CDR3 sequence reads: CASSYTGQYEQYF. The CDR3 DNA reads as TGCGCCAGCAGCTATACAGGGCAATACGAGCAGTACTTC.

This clonotype was seen a few times. This chain links TRBV5-1 with TRBJ2-4, with 9 bases aligning to TRBD1. The CDR3 has 14 amino acids. Germline-derived CDR1 and CDR2 are SGHRS and YFSETQ. V was clipped by 5 bases and J by 9 bases; unmatched bases: 9. The CDR3 protein is CASSRTGDVSIQYF. CDR3 sequence (DNA): TGCGCCAGCAGTCGGACAGGGGACGTCAGCATTCAGTACTTC.

This clonotype was seen ten or more times. The V call is TRBV3-1, the J call TRBJ1-2; unclear D gene. Germline V lookup: CDR1 LGHDT, CDR2 YNNKEL (reference sequence). This CDR3 comprises 14 residues. With 1 base removed from V and 8 bases from J, the gap between germline ends came to 14 bases. CDR3: CASSQGSLQGGYTF. The CDR3 nucleotides are TGTGCCAGCAGCCAAGGCTCCCTCCAAGGGGGCTACACCTTC. Looking up the rest from reference TRBV3-1 and TRBJ1-2 gives the full variable domain: DTAVSQTPKYLVTQMGNDKSIKCEQNLGHDTMYWYKQDSKKFLKIMFSYNNKELIINETVPNRFSPKSPDKAHLNLHINSLELGDSAVYFCASSQGSLQGGYTFGSGTRLTVV.